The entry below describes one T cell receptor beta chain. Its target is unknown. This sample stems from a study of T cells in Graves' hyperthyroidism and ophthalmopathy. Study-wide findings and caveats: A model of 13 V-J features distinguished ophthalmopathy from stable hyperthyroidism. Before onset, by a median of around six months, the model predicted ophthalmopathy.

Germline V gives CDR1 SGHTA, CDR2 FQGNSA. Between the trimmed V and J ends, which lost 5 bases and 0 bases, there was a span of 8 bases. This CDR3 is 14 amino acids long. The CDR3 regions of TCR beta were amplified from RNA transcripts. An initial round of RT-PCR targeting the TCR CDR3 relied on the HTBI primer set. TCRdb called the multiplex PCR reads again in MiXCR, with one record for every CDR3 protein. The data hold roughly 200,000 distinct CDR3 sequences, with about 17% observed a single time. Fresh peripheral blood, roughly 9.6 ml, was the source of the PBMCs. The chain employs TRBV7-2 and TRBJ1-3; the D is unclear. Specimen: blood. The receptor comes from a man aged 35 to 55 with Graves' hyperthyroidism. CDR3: CASSQQSSGNTIYF. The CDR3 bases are TGTGCCAGCAGCCAACAGTCCTCTGGAAACACCATATATTTT. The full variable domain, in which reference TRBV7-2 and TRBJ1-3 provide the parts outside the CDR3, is GAGVSQSPSNKVTEKGKDVELRCDPISGHTALYWYRQSLGQGLEFLIYFQGNSAPDKSGLPSDRFSAERTGGSVSTLTIQRTQQEDSAVYLCASSQQSSGNTIYFGEGSWLTVV.